This T cell receptor beta chain is from a study of T-cell memory formation after mild COVID-19 (dated by TCRdb to 2020 to 2022). For context, the study as a whole: TCR sequence clusters from the two donors were found to be largely donor specific. In a couple of donors, T-cell clones that expanded and contracted after mild COVID-19 were followed by sequencing TCRalpha and TCRbeta repertoires longitudinally. The cohort was made up of two young adult volunteers, one female and one male, who were previously healthy. What the study reported, not specific to this receptor: Some responding clones were detected in pre-infection memory, suggesting pre-existing cross-reactive memory T cells joined the SARS-CoV-2 response. Contracting CD4+ clones turned up mainly in the CM and EM memory subsets, whereas EMRA was where CD8+ clones were enriched. SARS-CoV-2 specificity was not confirmed for the second-wave clones peaking on day 37. Clones that contracted from day 15 to 85 showed balanced CD4/CD8 phenotypes, whereas a second wave of clones that expanded from day 15 to 37 leaned towards CD4+. The study covered only a couple of mild cases, and larger cohorts including severe cases with pre-infection samples were considered necessary.

The sequencer listed for this sample is Illumina NovaSeq 6000. TCRalpha and TCRbeta cDNA libraries were constructed by 5'RACE with constant-segment primers, with sample barcodes and unique molecular identifiers being introduced. RNA was extracted from every sample with Trizol reagent. The libraries were amplified in two PCR steps, and the second step added a second sample barcode and Illumina TruSeq adapters. Sequencing of the libraries was done on an Illumina NovaSeq, producing 2 x 150 bp paired-end reads. Concerning the study's data processing: With migec v1.2.7, reads were demultiplexed and then collapsed into UMI-guided consensus sequences. Using mixcr v2.1.11, UMI consensuses were aligned to TRA and TRB V and J templates and then assembled into clonotypes. A clonotype was counted as expanded or contracted only when both edgeR and NoisET called the clonotype significant, with the noise models trained on biological replicates. For edgeR calls, a false discovery rate-adjusted p below 0.01 and a log2 fold-change threshold of 1 were applied. As an exploratory analysis of dynamics, max-normalized trajectories of the 1000 most abundant clonotypes were examined with PCA combined with hierarchical clustering. The CD4 or CD8 phenotype of responding clones was assigned using the separately sequenced CD4+ and CD8+ repertoires. The raw public reads went through TCRdb reprocessing: fastp at Q25, MiXCR clone calling, in-frame beta chains kept. Each entry merges the rows of one CDR3 protein and shows their most common DNA and genes. The V and J calls come from TCRdb's annotation, not from the publication. Recorded for this sample are 140,000 or so distinct CDR3 sequences; more than 13% of them occurred a single time. The biggest ten clones account for approximately 30% of the sample.

Concerning this clonotype itself: Its antigen target is currently unknown. Per-nucleotide qualities are absent, and no much larger clonotype sits a single base away.

The CDR3 has 17 amino acids, counting the end cysteine and phenylalanine. CDR3 DNA is the only sequence kept; it has 51 bases, read in frame from the first base. Relative to germline, V is missing 5 bases and J is missing 3 bases, with 11 bases of the junction outside any gene match. PBMCs were isolated by Ficoll-Paque density gradient centrifugation. The rearrangement joined TRBV12-3 or TRBV12-4 to TRBJ2-3; 10 nucleotides in the junction match TRBD2. The TCR sequence derives from an adult woman who had mild COVID-19 (a few samples of this study predate the infection). The sample titles of this study are shuffled in the database, so cell type and time point are left out; the donor was told from shared clones. The sample was PBMCs or a T cell subset sorted from them (not recorded which). The CDR3 is CASSPPSSGSLTDTQYF. The DNA reads TGTGCCAGCAGTCCTCCATCTAGCGGGAGCTTGACAGATACGCAGTATTTT.